This T cell receptor (beta chain) was found in a study of shared clonotypes between healthy human individuals. The CDR3 length is 18 residues. Germline V CDR1 and CDR2: MGHRA, YSYEKL. Trimming removed 2 bases from V and 4 bases from J; junction bases left unmatched: 9. It was CD45RO-negative cells, positively selected for CCR7, that made up naive CD8 cells, with terminally differentiated effector memory CD45RA+ cells excluded. Assay runs were performed at deep level. Per the authors' pipeline: Filtering differed because ImmunoSEQ produced junction-only sequences that carried no quality scores. TCRdb's table, derived via immunoSEQ multiplex PCR, lists solely in-frame clones and lacks some. V and J calls and clone size are copied from that table; D and trimming were computed from the DNA. The repertoire has nearly 2 million clones, about 95% of them found once; the top ten carry 1% to 1.5%. To note about this clone: The antigen is unknown.

Points from the study as a whole: Unshared clonotypes carried lower generation probabilities than those common to all four donors.

The material sequenced was naive CD8+ T cells sorted from blood. The chain carries TRBV4-1 and TRBJ2-5, with TRBD2 identical over 14 bases. The sequence came from a man younger than 35 in good health. The CDR3 DNA reads as TGCGCCAGCAGCCAAATCCCGGGACTAGCGGGGGTAGGAGAGACCCAGTACTTC. This encodes CASSQIPGLAGVGETQYF.